This T cell receptor beta chain emerged from a study of vaccination effects on CD4 cells after COVID-19. Before sequencing, viral peptide pools were used by the ViraFEST assay to expand antigen-specific CD4+ T cells. Culture lasted 10 days before CD4+ T cell isolation. As their vaccination, participants received two doses of either BNT162b2 or mRNA-1273. Some clones are missing from TCRdb's copy, which holds only in-frame ones; the method was immunoSEQ multiplex PCR. The sample lists around 24,000 clones; about 79% were seen once. From germline, CDR1 is SEHNR and CDR2 FQNEAQ (reference sequence). V was pared by 3 bases and J by 0 bases, with 13 bases between. The CDR3 covers 16 residues. In the case of this clone: Its antigen is not known.

V gene TRBV7-9 combines with J gene TRBJ2-3, with a possible D match to TRBD2 (6 bases). Sample: CD4+ T cells from PBMCs cultured with SARS-CoV-2 spike peptides, taken after COVID-19 vaccination. The receptor comes from a human donor who received a COVID-19 vaccine. Some clones in this sample may be carry-over from other donors' samples. CDR3 amino acids: CASSLRGGESTDTQYF. DNA of the CDR3: TGTGCCAGCAGCTTGAGGGGCGGGGAAAGCACAGATACGCAGTATTTT.